This entry features one T cell receptor beta chain sequence. The clone's antigen remains unknown. There are no base qualities to consult, and no much larger clone falls within one base. The cohort consisted of approximately 690 healthy bone marrow donors. At the time of sampling, every cohort member was nominally healthy, though immune exposures that went unrecorded were likely present. The donor was CMV seropositive and was included in the group of 250 to 350 seropositive cohort members. Each donor provided a peripheral blood sample, and peripheral blood mononuclear cells were used for TCR beta sequencing. Genomic DNA was extracted from the blood cell samples with the Qiagen DNeasy Blood Extraction Kit. The data are from a study of cytomegalovirus exposure and HLA in healthy donors (dated by TCRdb to between 2016 and 2019). About the study as a whole: An earlier analysis of approximately 640 of the donors reported more than 250 Gb of sequence data and about 100 million unique TCR beta sequences from about 200 million T cells. The genetic ancestry cluster associated with self-reported Caucasian donors included 81% of the roughly 360 genotyped donors. Among several hundred genotyped donors of the cohort, an average of about 220,000 unique TCR beta nucleotide sequences was sequenced per donor, of which approximately 18% were non-productive. Using immunosequencing, the study profiled T cell repertoires from about 610 subjects and related those repertoires to cytomegalovirus serostatus. In a later genetic analysis, genome-wide SNP genotypes for about 65% of the 666 donors were used, and that subset was treated as a discovery cohort. To predict cytomegalovirus infection status, the study brought together high-throughput TCR immunosequencing, statistical association of individual TCRs with disease status, and machine learning. An earlier analysis of about 600 of the donors used high-throughput TCR beta sequencing to judge whether each TCR beta V gene segment behaved as functional or pseudogenic. Class I and class II HLA loci were covered by the typing at four-digit resolution. The study aimed to test whether cataloging public T cell receptors could reveal signatures of past pathogen exposure. Donor age, sex, ethnicity and CMV serostatus were compiled alongside the repertoire data. Rather than drawing on any new phenotypic data, the later analysis identified candidate immune exposures from TCR beta sequences and the way those sequences occurred across donors. All discovery cohort repertoires had been generated on a single sequencing platform. The number of donors typed differed by locus, with 629-630 for A, B, C, DRB1 and DQB1, approximately 500 for DQA1, approximately 570 for DPA1, and 450 to 480 for DPB1. Roughly 5 DR-DQ haplotypes were treated as single units for association and clustering because of strong linkage in the cohort. Along with the approximately 600-subject first cohort, a separate validation cohort of over 90 different subjects was used. An early release that covered 640 HLA-typed donors contained approximately 290 gigabases of sequencing data and 65 million to 100 million unique TCR sequences. A later analysis re-examined previously published TCR beta repertoires from several hundred donors and added high-resolution HLA genotyping to investigate patterns of TCR occurrence.

The CDR3 runs 15 amino acids, cysteine and phenylalanine included. CDR3 DNA is the only sequence kept; it has 45 bases, read in frame from the first base. CDR1 and CDR2 were assigned from the germline V gene as MNHNS and SASEGT. Trimming costs V 4 bases and J 2 bases, and their ends lie 12 bases apart. Libraries were built with the immunoSEQ multiplex PCR assay. The multiplex PCR relied on a mix of 60 forward primers for TCR Vbeta segments and 13 reverse primers for TCR Jbeta segments. A multiplex PCR assay on genomic DNA amplified the CDR3 region of rearranged TCR beta genes. The Illumina HiSeq System was used to sequence the amplified TCR beta libraries as 87-base-pair reads. Processing in the source paper ran as follows. In a later analysis, some 80 million unique TCR beta chains were counted across the approximately 620 repertoires, and roughly 11 million of these chains were shared by at least two donors. Raw reads were error-corrected and collapsed into unique sequences with a nearest-neighbor algorithm that merged closely related sequences to remove PCR and sequencing errors. To assign V, D and J gene segments, CDR3 sequences were aligned to IMGT reference sequences. For a sequence to be retained, a match of at least six nucleotides to both a V gene segment and a J gene segment was required. A rearrangement was called productive if the CDR3 had no stop codons and remained in frame with V and J, and every other rearrangement was called non-productive. CDR3 was defined by IMGT convention, running from the second conserved V-encoded cysteine to the conserved J-encoded phenylalanine. Sequences without an unambiguous match to a single V gene segment were excluded from the earlier analysis of approximately 560 of the donors. An earlier analysis of approximately 590 of the donors called V segments functional above 56.7% productive rearrangements and segregating when the between-donor standard deviation exceeded 5%. To diagnose cytomegalovirus status from the catalog of TCR beta chain sequences, a statistical classification framework was built. A later analysis assigned V and J genes by comparing TCR nucleotide sequences with IMGT/GENE-DB human TR gene sequences. In a later analysis, CDR3 sequences and most-parsimonious VDJ recombination scenarios were assigned using the TCRdist pipeline. In a later analysis, each TCR beta chain was defined by its CDR3 amino acid sequence together with its V-gene family, and reads without a unique V-gene family were excluded. A later analysis removed 592 highly shared, low-generation-probability nucleotide sequences to deal with suspected cross-contamination and a sequencing artifact. In a later analysis, a clonal expansion index was calculated for each public chain from normalized within-repertoire ranks of inferred template counts. A later analysis computed generation probabilities with a VDJ recombination model fitted to out-of-frame rearrangements, and checked the results against IGoR. In a later analysis, TCR-TCR, TCR-HLA and TCR-CMV co-occurrence was scored with hypergeometric tests, and a repertoire-size bias correction was applied to TCR pairs. To estimate false discovery rates, a later analysis permuted the HLA or CMV assignments 20 times. In a later analysis, co-occurring TCRs were grouped with DBSCAN, and TCRdist sequence similarity was added when clustering was performed within HLA-allele-positive subsets. Repertoires with fewer than 30,000 or more than 120,000 public chains were left out of co-occurrence clustering, as were about five repertoires with anomalous nucleotide sharing. Here the immuneACCESS table is served through TCRdb, limited to in-frame sequences with V and J called. Missing clones are a known gap in these copies; in checked studies unresolved V genes cover under half, and the rest lacks a known reason. The V and J calls and clone size come from that table; D and trimming were worked out from the DNA. The sample yields about 110,000 clones; approximately 82% were counted once. Together, the top ten hold 20% to 25% of the sample.

Results and caveats for the whole study, not just this receptor: Correlated functional status among segregating V segments might reflect linkage disequilibrium, but an unknown experimental factor could not be ruled out. Assigning TCR associations to individual alleles was difficult when HLA alleles, especially DR and DQ, strongly co-occurred. About 17 rarely observed V segments, including chromosome 9 orphons, were excluded from the earlier analysis of about 610 of the donors because counts were too low. A later analysis associated about 17,000 TCR beta sequences with specific HLA alleles at a false discovery rate of 0.05. HLA typing was unavailable for some donors at each locus, so association tests used only the typed subset. A later genetic analysis reported fewer N-insertions in productive TCRs among donors in an Asian-associated ancestry cluster than the roughly 650-donor mean. Some IMGT-functional V segments, including TRBV6-2 and TRBV6-3, could not be told apart with the 87-base-pair reads, so those segments were excluded. A later analysis found that HLA-associated TCR beta chains were more clonally expanded and had lower generation probabilities than equally common non-associated chains. A few of the identified cytomegalovirus-associated TCR beta chains were confirmed in vitro to be specific for cytomegalovirus antigens. In an earlier analysis of approximately 600 of the donors, most TCR beta V segments were observed in productive rearrangements about 90% or about 30% of the time, broadly matching IMGT annotations. The study gave a list of about 170 TCR beta chains associated with cytomegalovirus. It was suggested by the authors that the approach could potentially be generalized to other disease states and immunological phenotypes. The cohort was sequenced for TCR beta chains only, and without alpha or paired-chain data the features that could be detected were limited. In a later analysis, the rate of TCR association differed among HLA loci, with DRB1 alleles having the most associated TCRs and HLA-C alleles having the fewest. In both the original and validation cohorts, the classifier was reported to diagnose cytomegalovirus status with high specificity and sensitivity. CMV serostatus was the only immune exposure information available for the cohort. In a later analysis, most CMV-associated TCR beta chains were found to appear HLA-restricted, with HLA associations seemingly driven largely by CMV exposure. In a later analysis, several top co-occurrence clusters were reported to appear linked to parvovirus B19, influenza, CMV and Epstein-Barr virus. Roughly uniform sequencing depth across donors was assumed in presence/absence analyses, although this assumption may not hold. A group of highly shared sequence variants was considered likely to be a technical artifact of the sequencing pipeline. A further reported finding was that TCR beta sequences accurately predicted the HLA-A and HLA-B alleles for most subjects in the first cohort. While some public TCRs were present in many individuals, most TCR sequences turned up only very rarely across donors. In a later genetic analysis, a missense DCLRE1C variant was associated with V-gene and J-gene trimming of TCR beta chains, and the association was replicated in an independent cohort.

The chain is made from TRBV6-1 and TRBJ2-1; the D segment could be TRBD2, given 6 matching bases. The sequenced sample consisted of PBMCs. The origin of this receptor is a man aged 25 to 40 in good health and CMV-seropositive. DNA sequence: TGTGCCAGCAGTGGAGCAGGAGGGGCCTACAATGAGCAGTTCTTC. Translation gives CASSGAGGAYNEQFF.